This T cell receptor (beta chain) emerged from a study of blood T cell repertoires in COVID-19 (TCRdb year 2020). Looking at the study overall: Samples from collaborators originated in the United States, Italy and Spain and spanned both the acute and convalescent phases of COVID-19. The material from the prospective study consisted of cDNA or gDNA derived from T cells, B-cell-depleted T cells, or PBMCs. Subjects who had been exposed to COVID-19, were actively infected with it, or had recovered from it provided the deeply sampled blood TCRbeta repertoires that made up the dataset. The repertoires were made available in a free public database intended to serve as a resource for research on the immune response to SARS-CoV-2. Samples were obtained from the ongoing ImmuneRACE study (first 160 participants) and from some 1,300 subjects provided by 6 global collaborators. The sample metadata nearly always contained a de-identified subject ID, COVID-19 status, age in years and sex. Where available, HLA class I and class II types were taken from metadata supplied by the sample provider and were not determined by assay-based typing.

Trimming accounts for 5 bases at V and 3 bases at J, while the number of junction bases matched to no gene is 11. CDR1 and CDR2, per the germline V gene, are SGHDN and FVKESK. The CDR3 holds 16 amino acids from the cysteine to the phenylalanine. The CDR3 DNA has 48 bases and is translated from base 1. Whole blood was collected in K2EDTA tubes by collaborating institutions according to the institutions' own protocols. For TCRbeta analysis, collaborator samples were shipped as frozen whole blood, as isolated PBMCs, or as DNA extracted from either sample type. A word on this clone: The antigen this receptor binds is unknown. No base quality values were provided; no much bigger clone lies one nucleotide off.

The study at large found these results: How much clinical and demographic metadata was included differed by source and by participant, and the metadata was provided uncurated.

The immunoSEQ Assay, a bias-controlled multiplex PCR, was used to amplify TCRbeta CDR3 regions from genomic DNA. The paper's processing steps were these. The number of nucleated cells in each sample was estimated from the amplification of reference gene primers within the assay. To quantify the absolute abundance of each unique TCRbeta CDR3 rearrangement, sequence reads were collapsed and filtered. Productive Simpson clonality was computed per sample as the square root of Simpson's diversity index over productive rearrangements. TCRdb mirrors the immuneACCESS table, restricted to in-frame sequences. Some clones are absent from its copies; in checked studies, under half trace to an unresolved V gene, and the reason for the others is unknown. V, J and clone size reflect that table, while D and trimming were determined from the DNA. The sample table records about 240,000 clones; about four fifths of these occur just once. Around 3.4% of the sample comes from the top ten.

The chain couples TRBV14 to TRBJ1-1, and 8 junction bases match TRBD1. The clonotype comes from a woman aged 18-35 years with acute or convalescent COVID-19. Input material: peripheral blood. Here the CDR3 is given as CASSDADRESYTEAFF. The DNA reads as follows: TGTGCCAGCAGCGACGCGGACAGGGAGTCTTACACTGAAGCTTTCTTT.